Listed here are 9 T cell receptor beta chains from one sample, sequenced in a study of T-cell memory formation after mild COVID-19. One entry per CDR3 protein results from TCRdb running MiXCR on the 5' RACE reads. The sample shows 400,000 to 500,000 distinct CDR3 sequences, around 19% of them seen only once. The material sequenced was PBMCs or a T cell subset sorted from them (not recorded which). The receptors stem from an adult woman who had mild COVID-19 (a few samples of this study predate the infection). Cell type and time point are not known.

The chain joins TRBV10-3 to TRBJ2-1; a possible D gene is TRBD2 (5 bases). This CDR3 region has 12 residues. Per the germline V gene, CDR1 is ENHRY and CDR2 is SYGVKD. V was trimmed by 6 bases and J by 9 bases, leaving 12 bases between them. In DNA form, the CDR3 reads TGTGCCATCAGCAGATTTGAGGGTGAGCAGTTCTTC. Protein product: CAISRFEGEQFF.

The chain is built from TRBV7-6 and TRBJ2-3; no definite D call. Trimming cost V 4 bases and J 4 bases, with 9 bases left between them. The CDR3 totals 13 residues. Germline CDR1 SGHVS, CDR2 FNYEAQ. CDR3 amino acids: CASSSPYADTQYF. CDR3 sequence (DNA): TGTGCCAGCAGCTCTCCGTACGCAGATACGCAGTATTTT.

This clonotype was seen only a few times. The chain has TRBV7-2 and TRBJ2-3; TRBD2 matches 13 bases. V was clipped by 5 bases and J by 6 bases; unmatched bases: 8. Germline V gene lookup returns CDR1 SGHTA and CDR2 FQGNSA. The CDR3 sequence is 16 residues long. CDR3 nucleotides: TGTGCCAGCAGCCCTGGACTAGCGGGAGTGGCGGATACGCAGTATTTT. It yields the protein CASSPGLAGVADTQYF.

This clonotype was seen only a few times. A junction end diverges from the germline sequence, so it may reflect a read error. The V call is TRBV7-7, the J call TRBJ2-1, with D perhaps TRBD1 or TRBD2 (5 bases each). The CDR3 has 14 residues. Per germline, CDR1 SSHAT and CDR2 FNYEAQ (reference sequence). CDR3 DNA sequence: TGTGCTAGCAGCCCAGACTCGGGGCTCAATGAGCAGTTCTTC. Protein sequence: CASSPDSGLNEQFF.

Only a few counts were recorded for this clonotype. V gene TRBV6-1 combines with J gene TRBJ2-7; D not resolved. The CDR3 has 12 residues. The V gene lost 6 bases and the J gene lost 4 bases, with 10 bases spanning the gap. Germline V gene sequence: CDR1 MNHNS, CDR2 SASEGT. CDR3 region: CASRYSQYEQYF. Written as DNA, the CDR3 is TGTGCCAGCAGGTACAGCCAATACGAGCAGTACTTC.

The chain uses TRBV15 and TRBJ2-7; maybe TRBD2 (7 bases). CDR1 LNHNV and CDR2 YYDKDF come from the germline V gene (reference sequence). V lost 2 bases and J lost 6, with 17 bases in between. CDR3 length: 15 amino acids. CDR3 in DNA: TGTGCCACCAGCAGATCCTTCAGGGCGGGGGCCGAGCAGTACTTC. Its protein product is CATSRSFRAGAEQYF.

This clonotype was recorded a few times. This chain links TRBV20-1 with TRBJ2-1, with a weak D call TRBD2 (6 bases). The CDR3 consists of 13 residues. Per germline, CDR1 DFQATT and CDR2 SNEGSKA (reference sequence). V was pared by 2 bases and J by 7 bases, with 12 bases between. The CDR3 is CSARQGAGNEQFF. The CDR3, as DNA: TGCAGTGCTAGACAAGGGGCGGGGAATGAGCAGTTCTTC.

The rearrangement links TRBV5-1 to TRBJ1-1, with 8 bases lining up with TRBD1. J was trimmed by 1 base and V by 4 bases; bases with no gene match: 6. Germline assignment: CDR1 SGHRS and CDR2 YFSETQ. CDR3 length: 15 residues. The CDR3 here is CASSNHGQGNTEAFF. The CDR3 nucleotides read TGCGCCAGCAGCAACCACGGACAGGGGAACACTGAAGCTTTCTTT.

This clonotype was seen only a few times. DNA of the CDR3: TGTGCTAGTGGTACTCCGGCGGGTAGTCAGTACTTC. Translated: CASGTPAGSQYF. The chain links TRBV12-5 to TRBJ2-7, with D perhaps matching TRBD2 (5 bases). Germline V gene sequence: CDR1 LGHNT, CDR2 FRNRAP. Trimming left V 5 bases short and J 10 bases short, with 15 bases between. This CDR3 region has 12 residues.